Listed here are 32 T cell receptor beta chains from one sample, sequenced in a study of cytomegalovirus exposure and HLA in healthy donors. Vbeta (60) and Jbeta (13) primers were used in the PCR. The method was immunoSEQ multiplex PCR; TCRdb's version includes in-frame clones alone and lacks a portion of them. The sample has approximately 71,000 clones. Sequenced material: PBMCs. These receptors all stem from a female donor in good health and CMV-seropositive.

This chain joins TRBV19 and TRBJ1-5; TRBD1 aligns across 10 bases. The V gene's germline CDR1 is LNHDA and CDR2 SQIVND (reference sequence). V lost 4 bases to trimming and J lost 3 bases; unmatched junction nucleotides: 3. The CDR3 contains 15 residues. The CDR3 loop is CASSRGQGTNQPQHF. CDR3 nucleotide sequence: TGTGCCAGTAGTAGGGGACAGGGGACCAATCAGCCCCAGCATTTT.

The CDR3 DNA follows: TGTGCCAGCAGTGGCCCCCACGCGGGGGCCGAATACGAGCAGTACTTC. Translating it yields CASSGPHAGAEYEQYF. This chain joins TRBV6-4 and TRBJ2-7; D perhaps matches TRBD2 (7 bases). V was pared by 4 bases and J by 4 bases, with 20 bases between. The length of the CDR3 is 16 residues. From germline, CDR1 is MRHNA and CDR2 SNTAGT.

The chain uses TRBV11-2 and TRBJ2-2, with a weak D call TRBD1 (6 bases). Per germline, CDR1 SGHAT and CDR2 FQNNGV. The length of the CDR3 is 15 residues. V was clipped by 1 base and J by 1 base, with 7 bases between them. In nucleotides, the CDR3 is TGTGCCAGCAGCTTAGGAGGGGGGAACACCGGGGAGCTGTTTTTT. Amino acid sequence: CASSLGGGNTGELFF. Supplemented by reference TRBV11-2 and TRBJ2-2, the full variable domain reads EAGVAQSPRYKIIEKRQSVAFWCNPISGHATLYWYQQILGQGPKLLIQFQNNGVVDDSQLPKDRFSAERLKGVDSTLKIQPAKLEDSAVYLCASSLGGGNTGELFFGEGSRLTVL.

The chain joins TRBV19 to TRBJ1-2; D is unclear. Trimming stripped 3 bases from V and 1 base from J, with 3 bases between. CDR3 length equals 12 residues. Germline CDR1 reads LNHDA; CDR2 reads SQIVND (reference sequence). The CDR3 DNA reads as TGTGCCAGTAGTATGAGTAACTATGGCTACACCTTC. Its translation: CASSMSNYGYTF.

The V call is TRBV7-9, the J call TRBJ1-3; 9 bases line up with TRBD1. This CDR3 is built from 16 residues. V dropped 4 bases and J dropped 1; count of bases not matched to a gene: 5. Germline V gene lookup returns CDR1 SEHNR and CDR2 FQNEAQ (reference sequence). For the CDR3, the DNA is TGTGCCAGCAGCTCTGGGACAGGGATATCTGGAAACACCATATATTTT. It is translated as CASSSGTGISGNTIYF.

The chain combines TRBV2 with TRBJ1-5; 9 positions match TRBD1. V lost 6 bases to trimming and J lost 7 bases; unmatched junction nucleotides: 10. CDR3 size: 15 residues. Germline V gene sequence: CDR1 SNHLY, CDR2 FYNNEI. The CDR3 DNA is TGTGCCAGCAGGCTGGGACAGGGACTGGGACAGCCCCAGCATTTT. Protein sequence: CASRLGQGLGQPQHF.

The V and J genes are TRBV5-1 and TRBJ1-2; D is possibly TRBD1 (5 bases). Germline CDR1 SGHRS, CDR2 YFSETQ. The CDR3 sequence is 14 residues long. V dropped 4 bases and J dropped 4 bases, with 14 bases sitting between them. The CDR3: CASSPQTDLYGYTF. The DNA for the CDR3 is TGCGCCAGCAGCCCACAGACAGACCTCTATGGCTACACCTTC.

The chain joins TRBV5-1 to TRBJ2-7, with D possibly TRBD2 on 6 matching bases. V was clipped by 2 bases and J by 7 bases, with 16 bases between them. The V gene's germline CDR1 is SGHRS and CDR2 YFSETQ. CDR3 size: 14 residues. CDR3: CASSFQGPAGEQYF. The CDR3 bases are TGCGCCAGCAGCTTCCAGGGCCCGGCGGGGGAGCAGTACTTC.

The chain links TRBV6-5 to TRBJ2-7, with a tentative D call TRBD1 (6 bases). The CDR3 contains 13 residues. CDR1 is MNHEY, CDR2 SVGAGI, per germline. The ends were cut back, 6 bases at V and 7 bases at J, with 16 bases in the middle. This chain's CDR3 is CASRETGVREQYF. In nucleotides, the CDR3 is TGTGCCAGCAGAGAGACAGGCGTTAGGGAGCAGTACTTC.

The chain uses TRBV5-1 and TRBJ2-3; 10 nucleotides line up with TRBD1. The V gene end was trimmed by 4 bases and the J gene end by 4 bases; junction bases not matched to a gene: 9. The CDR3 consists of 16 residues. The germline V gene encodes CDR1 SGHRS and CDR2 YFSETQ. In nucleotides, the CDR3 is TGCGCCAGCAGCCCCGACAGGGGGCGATCCCCAGATACGCAGTATTTT. Its translation is CASSPDRGRSPDTQYF.

This chain uses TRBV20-1 with TRBJ1-4; D not certain. This CDR3 spans 11 amino acids. V was pared by 3 bases and J by 6 bases, with 5 bases between. The germline gives CDR1 DFQATT, CDR2 SNEGSKA (reference sequence). CDR3 loop: CSASADEKLFF. The CDR3 nucleotides are TGCAGTGCTAGCGCAGATGAAAAACTGTTTTTT.

This sequence joins TRBV5-5 and TRBJ2-7; no reliable D call. Trimming cost V 3 bases and J 0 bases, with 13 bases left between them. Looked up from germline, CDR1 is SGHKS and CDR2 is YYEKEE (reference sequence). This CDR3 region has 15 residues. The CDR3 spells CASSYSGSTSYEQYF. The DNA for the CDR3 is TGTGCCAGCAGCTACAGTGGCTCCACCTCCTACGAGCAGTACTTC.

The V call is TRBV6-5, the J call TRBJ2-7; 10 nucleotides align to TRBD1. This CDR3 spans 14 amino acids. J was trimmed by 5 bases and V by 6 bases; bases with no gene match: 7. Germline CDR1 reads MNHEY; CDR2 reads SVGAGI. Written as DNA, the CDR3 is TGTGCCAGCAGCCCGACAGGGGGCACCAACGAGCAGTACTTC. This encodes CASSPTGGTNEQYF.

V usage is TRBV2 and J usage is TRBJ2-3, with 7 bases aligning to TRBD1. After removal of 8 bases from V and 6 bases from J, the junction contained 14 bases not matched to a gene. Germline lookup yields CDR1 SNHLY and CDR2 FYNNEI. The CDR3 length is 15 residues. The CDR3 reads CASPPDRARGDTQYF. DNA of the CDR3: TGTGCCAGCCCCCCTGACAGGGCCAGAGGGGATACGCAGTATTTT.

Notes on this clone: One end of the junction is discordant with germline, which a read error may explain. The genes are TRBV7-7 and TRBJ2-1, with 12 bases that match TRBD2. From germline, CDR1 is SSHAT and CDR2 FNYEAQ (reference sequence). The CDR3 is 15 amino acids. CDR3 amino acids: CASSLGLAGHNEQFF. CDR3 DNA: TGTGCTAGCAGCTTAGGACTAGCGGGGCACAATGAGCAGTTCTTC.

The V and J genes are TRBV6-5 and TRBJ1-1; 7 nucleotides agree with TRBD1. V lost 4 bases to trimming and J lost 1 base; unmatched junction nucleotides: 6. Germline V lookup: CDR1 MNHEY, CDR2 SVGAGI. The CDR3 consists of 15 residues. The CDR3 here is CASSSTAGGNTEAFF. DNA for the CDR3: TGTGCCAGCAGTTCCACGGCAGGGGGGAACACTGAAGCTTTCTTT.

The J gene is TRBJ2-7, the V gene TRBV19; TRBD2 might be the D (6 bases). The CDR3 consists of 14 residues. V shed 6 bases and J shed 1 base, with 13 bases lying between them. CDR1 is LNHDA and CDR2 is SQIVND in the germline V gene (reference sequence). The CDR3 nucleotides read TGTGCCAGTAGCACCACCGGGGGATCCTACGAGCAGTACTTC. It yields the protein CASSTTGGSYEQYF.

The rearrangement joins TRBV5-6 to TRBJ2-7; a possible D gene is TRBD1 (6 bases). Germline-derived CDR1 and CDR2 are SGHDT and YYEEEE. V shed 4 bases and J shed 4 bases, with 9 bases lying between them. The CDR3 covers 12 residues. CDR3 nucleotide sequence: TGTGCCAGCAGCCATACAGGGTACGAGCAGTACTTC. Translated: CASSHTGYEQYF. The variable domain in full, completed from reference TRBV5-6 and TRBJ2-7, reads DAGVTQSPTHLIKTRGQQVTLRCSPKSGHDTVSWYQQALGQGPQFIFQYYEEEERQRGNFPDRFSGHQFPNYSSELNVNALLLGDSALYLCASSHTGYEQYFGPGTRLTVT.

This chain joins TRBV28 and TRBJ2-7, with 9 nucleotides matching TRBD1. Germline values: CDR1 MDHEN, CDR2 SYDVKM. J gave up 4 bases and V 5 bases, and 9 bases lay outside the gene matches. This CDR3 contains 15 residues. The chain's CDR3 is CASSTPGTGLYEQYF. In DNA form, the CDR3 reads TGTGCCAGCAGTACCCCCGGGACAGGGCTATACGAGCAGTACTTC.

This rearrangement joins TRBV7-9 to TRBJ1-4; 8 nucleotides align to TRBD1. V shed 3 bases, J shed 8 bases, and the junction held 5 bases outside the gene matches. The germline V gene encodes CDR1 SEHNR and CDR2 FQNEAQ (reference sequence). The CDR3 extends over 14 amino acids. The CDR3 region has the DNA TGTGCCAGCAGCTTTCAGGGGGCTGGCGAAAAACTGTTTTTT. This translates into CASSFQGAGEKLFF.

This chain joins TRBV7-9 and TRBJ1-1, with a weak D call TRBD1 (6 bases). The CDR3 has 14 amino acids. CDR1 is SEHNR, CDR2 FQNEAQ, per germline (reference sequence). Trimming cost V 2 bases and J 6 bases, with 13 bases left between them. The chain's CDR3 is CASSLLGGVSEAFF. CDR3 bases: TGTGCCAGCAGCTTACTAGGGGGTGTGTCTGAAGCTTTCTTT.

Note on this clone: At one boundary the junction diverges from the germline segment, which might be a read error. V gene TRBV18 combines with J gene TRBJ2-7; TRBD2 matches 11 bases. The V gene's germline CDR1 is KGHSH and CDR2 LQKENI. The CDR3 has 15 amino acids. The CDR3 bases are TGTGCCAGCTCATCACCGACTAGCGGGGACTACGAGCAGTACTTC. Translation: CASSSPTSGDYEQYF.

V gene TRBV27 combines with J gene TRBJ2-1, with 7 bases identical to TRBD2. CDR1 and CDR2 (germline): MNHEY, SMNVEV (reference sequence). V shed 2 bases and J 5 bases; nucleotides not matched to a gene: 9. The CDR3 runs to 16 residues. CDR3 sequence (DNA): TGTGCCAGCAGTTTAGGGTCTAGCGGAGGGAACAATGAGCAGTTCTTC. Translated, it gives CASSLGSSGGNNEQFF.

V and J are TRBV19 and TRBJ2-6; TRBD1 is a possible D gene (5 bases). Germline V gene lookup returns CDR1 LNHDA and CDR2 SQIVND (reference sequence). V was clipped by 7 bases and J by 2 bases, with 18 bases between them. The CDR3 totals 17 residues. CDR3 nucleotide sequence: TGTGCCAGTACCCCGGCCCCCCCAGGGCCTGGGGCCAACGTCCTGACTTTC. Translation: CASTPAPPGPGANVLTF.

The chain joins TRBV19 to TRBJ2-1; TRBD2 agrees at 10 bases. The germline V gene encodes CDR1 LNHDA and CDR2 SQIVND (reference sequence). V dropped 3 bases and J dropped 12; count of bases not matched to a gene: 11. This CDR3 has 15 residues. CDR3 DNA sequence: TGTGCCAGTAGTATGGTAGCGGGAGGCCCGGGTTGGCAGTTCTTC. It is translated as CASSMVAGGPGWQFF.

The chain uses TRBV5-1 and TRBJ2-7, with TRBD2 matching over 14 bases. Germline loops: CDR1 SGHRS, CDR2 YFSETQ. The V and J ends lost 6 bases and 6 bases, in that order; junction bases with no gene match: 11. The CDR3 loop spans 16 amino acids. The CDR3 region is CASTLGTSGSSIEQYF. CDR3 coding DNA: TGCGCCAGCACCCTTGGGACTAGCGGGAGCTCGATCGAGCAGTACTTC.

V and J are TRBV4-1 and TRBJ2-3; 15 bases fit TRBD2. Trimming cost V 4 bases and J 4 bases; bases outside gene matches: 3. The CDR3 consists of 16 residues. From germline, CDR1 is MGHRA and CDR2 YSYEKL. For the CDR3, the DNA is TGCGCCAGCAGCCGGACTAGCGGGAGGGCCGCAGATACGCAGTATTTT. Its translation is CASSRTSGRAADTQYF.

The chain employs TRBV2 and TRBJ1-2, with no clear D. Germline V gene lookup returns CDR1 SNHLY and CDR2 FYNNEI. The V and J ends lost 6 bases and 3 bases respectively, with 14 bases between them. There are 14 residues in the CDR3. In DNA, the CDR3 is TGTGCCAGCAGAGAGGAGGCACTCCACTATGGCTACACCTTC. It codes for CASREEALHYGYTF.

The CDR3 is CASSLAGASGELFF. CDR3 bases: TGTGCCAGCAGCTTAGCAGGGGCGAGCGGGGAGCTGTTTTTT. This sequence joins TRBV7-3 and TRBJ2-2; a weak D match, TRBD1 (6 bases). Germline-derived CDR1 and CDR2 are SGHTA and FQGTGA. The CDR3 runs 14 residues. V was pared by 2 bases and J by 7 bases, with 11 bases between.

For this clone: At one end the junction does not follow the germline gene, possibly because of a read error. This rearrangement joins TRBV5-1 to TRBJ2-2; 7 bases are a match to TRBD1. CDR1 is SGHRS and CDR2 is YFSETQ in the germline V gene. CDR3 length: 15 amino acids. CDR3 DNA: TGCGCCAGCGGCTTTGGGACAGTCACGACCGGGGAGCTGTTTTTT. This sequence encodes CASGFGTVTTGELFF.

The rearrangement uses TRBV11-3 and TRBJ1-6, with D maybe TRBD1 (6 bases). This CDR3 has 13 amino acids. Germline values: CDR1 SGHNT, CDR2 YENEEA. V lost 3 bases to trimming and J lost 14 bases, with 14 bases between them. The CDR3 bases are TGTGCCAGCAGCTTCGAACAGGGCCGGGCCCTCCACTTT. It yields the protein CASSFEQGRALHF. Full variable domain (rest looked up from reference TRBV11-3 and TRBJ1-6): EAGVVQSPRYKIIEKKQPVAFWCNPISGHNTLYWYLQNLGQGPELLIRYENEEAVDDSQLPKDRFSAERLKGVDSTLKIQPAELGDSAVYLCASSFEQGRALHFGNGTRLTVT.

The chain employs TRBV5-1 and TRBJ1-1; D may be TRBD1 (6 bases). Looked up from germline, CDR1 is SGHRS and CDR2 is YFSETQ. Trimming shortened V by 4 bases and J by 1 base, and 11 bases separated the two germline ends. CDR3 length: 14 amino acids. CDR3 sequence: CASSPGHGNTEAFF. CDR3 bases: TGCGCCAGCAGCCCGGGACACGGGAACACTGAAGCTTTCTTT. Drawing the rest from reference TRBV5-1 and TRBJ1-1, the complete variable domain is KAGVTQTPRYLIKTRGQQVTLSCSPISGHRSVSWYQQTPGQGLQFLFEYFSETQRNKGNFPGRFSGRQFSNSRSEMNVSTLELGDSALYLCASSPGHGNTEAFFGQGTRLTVV.